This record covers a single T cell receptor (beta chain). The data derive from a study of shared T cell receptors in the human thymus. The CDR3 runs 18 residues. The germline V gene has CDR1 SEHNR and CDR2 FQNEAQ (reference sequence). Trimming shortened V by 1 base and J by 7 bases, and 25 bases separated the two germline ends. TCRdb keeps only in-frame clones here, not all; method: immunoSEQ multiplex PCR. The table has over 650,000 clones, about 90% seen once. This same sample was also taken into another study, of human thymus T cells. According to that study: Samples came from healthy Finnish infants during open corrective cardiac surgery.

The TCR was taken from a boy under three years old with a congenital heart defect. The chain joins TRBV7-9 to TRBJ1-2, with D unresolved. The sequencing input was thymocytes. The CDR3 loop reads CASSLGVAEGGKLGGYTF. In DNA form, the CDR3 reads TGTGCCAGCAGCTTAGGGGTGGCAGAAGGCGGAAAACTTGGTGGCTACACCTTC.